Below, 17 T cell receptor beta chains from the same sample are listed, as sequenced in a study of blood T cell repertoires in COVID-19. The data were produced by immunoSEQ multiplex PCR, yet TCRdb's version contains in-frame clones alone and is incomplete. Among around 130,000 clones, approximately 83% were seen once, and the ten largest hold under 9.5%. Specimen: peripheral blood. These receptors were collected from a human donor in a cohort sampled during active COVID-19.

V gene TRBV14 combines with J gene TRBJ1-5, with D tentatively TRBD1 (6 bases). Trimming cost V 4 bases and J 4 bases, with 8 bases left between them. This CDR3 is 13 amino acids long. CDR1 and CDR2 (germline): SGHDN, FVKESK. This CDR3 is CASSRDRNQPQHF. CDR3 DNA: TGTGCCAGCAGCCGCGACAGGAATCAGCCCCAGCATTTT.

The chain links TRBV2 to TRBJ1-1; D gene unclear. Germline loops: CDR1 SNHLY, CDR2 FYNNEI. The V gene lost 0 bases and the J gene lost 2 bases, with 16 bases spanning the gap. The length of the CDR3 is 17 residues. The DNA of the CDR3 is TGTGCCAGCAGTGAAGCGCTGCGGGCTCGAGGAAACACTGAAGCTTTCTTT. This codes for CASSEALRARGNTEAFF.

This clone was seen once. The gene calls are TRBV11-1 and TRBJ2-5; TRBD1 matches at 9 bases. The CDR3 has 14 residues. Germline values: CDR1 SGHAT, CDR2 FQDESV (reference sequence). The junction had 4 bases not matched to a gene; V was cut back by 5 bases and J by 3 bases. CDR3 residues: CASSRDREEETQYF. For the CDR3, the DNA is TGTGCCAGCAGCAGGGACAGGGAAGAAGAGACCCAGTACTTC.

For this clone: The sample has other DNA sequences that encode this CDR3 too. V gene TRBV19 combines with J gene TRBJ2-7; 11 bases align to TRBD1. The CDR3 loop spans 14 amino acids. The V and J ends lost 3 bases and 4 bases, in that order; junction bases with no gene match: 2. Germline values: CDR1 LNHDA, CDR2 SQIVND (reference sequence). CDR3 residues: CASSIGTGGYEQYF. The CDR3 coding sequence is TGTGCCAGTAGTATTGGGACAGGGGGGTACGAGCAGTACTTC.

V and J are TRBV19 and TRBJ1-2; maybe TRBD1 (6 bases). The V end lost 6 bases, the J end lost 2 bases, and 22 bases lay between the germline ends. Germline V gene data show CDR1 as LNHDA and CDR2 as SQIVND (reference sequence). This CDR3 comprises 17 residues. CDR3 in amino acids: CASSPTMRTVGNYGYTF. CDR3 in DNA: TGTGCCAGTAGCCCCACCATGAGGACAGTAGGGAACTATGGCTACACCTTC. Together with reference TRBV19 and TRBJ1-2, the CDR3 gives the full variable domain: DGGITQSPKYLFRKEGQNVTLSCEQNLNHDAMYWYRQDPGQGLRLIYYSQIVNDFQKGDIAEGYSVSREKKESFPLTVTSAQKNPTAFYLCASSPTMRTVGNYGYTFGSGTRLTVV.

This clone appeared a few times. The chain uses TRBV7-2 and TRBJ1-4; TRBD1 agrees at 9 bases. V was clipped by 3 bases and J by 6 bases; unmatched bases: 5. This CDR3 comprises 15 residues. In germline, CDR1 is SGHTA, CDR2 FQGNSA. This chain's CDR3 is CASSFPGTGYEKLFF. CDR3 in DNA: TGTGCCAGCAGCTTCCCCGGGACAGGGTATGAAAAACTGTTTTTT.

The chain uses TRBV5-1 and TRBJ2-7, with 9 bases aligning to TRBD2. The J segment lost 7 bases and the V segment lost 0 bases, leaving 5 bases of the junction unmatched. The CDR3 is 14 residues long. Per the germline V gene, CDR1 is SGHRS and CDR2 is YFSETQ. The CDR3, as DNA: TGCGCCAGCAGCTTGGACGGGCTAGCGGGAGAGCAGTACTTC. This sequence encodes CASSLDGLAGEQYF.

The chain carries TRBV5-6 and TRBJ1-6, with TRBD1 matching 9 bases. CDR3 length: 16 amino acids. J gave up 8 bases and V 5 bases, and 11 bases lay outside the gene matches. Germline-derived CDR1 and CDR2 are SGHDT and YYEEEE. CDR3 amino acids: CASSSSGTGLDSPLHF. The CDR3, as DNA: TGTGCCAGCAGTTCTTCCGGGACAGGGTTGGATTCACCCCTCCACTTT.

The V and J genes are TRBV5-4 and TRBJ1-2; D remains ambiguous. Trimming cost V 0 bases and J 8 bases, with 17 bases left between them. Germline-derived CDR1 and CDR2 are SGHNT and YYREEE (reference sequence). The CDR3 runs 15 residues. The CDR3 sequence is CASSLAGGVYGGYTF. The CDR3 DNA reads TGTGCCAGCAGCTTGGCGGGTGGAGTTTATGGAGGCTACACCTTC.

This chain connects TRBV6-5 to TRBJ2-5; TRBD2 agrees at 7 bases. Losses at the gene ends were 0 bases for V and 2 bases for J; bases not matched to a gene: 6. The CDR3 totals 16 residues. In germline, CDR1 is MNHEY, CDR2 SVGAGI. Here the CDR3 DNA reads TGTGCCAGCAGTTACTCGTGGACTAGTGGGCAAGAGACCCAGTACTTC. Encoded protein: CASSYSWTSGQETQYF.

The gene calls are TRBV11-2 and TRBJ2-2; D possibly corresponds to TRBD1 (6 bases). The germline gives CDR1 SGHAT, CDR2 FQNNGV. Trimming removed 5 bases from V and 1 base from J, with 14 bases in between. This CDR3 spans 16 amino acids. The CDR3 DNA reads TGTGCCAGCAGCCCCCAGGGGTCGGGGAACACCGGGGAGCTGTTTTTT. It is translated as CASSPQGSGNTGELFF.

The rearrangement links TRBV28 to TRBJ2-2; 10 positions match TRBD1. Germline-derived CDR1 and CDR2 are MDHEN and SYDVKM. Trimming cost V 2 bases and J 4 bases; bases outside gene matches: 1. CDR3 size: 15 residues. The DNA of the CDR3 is TGTGCCAGCAGTTTAGGGACAGGGGTCACCGGGGAGCTGTTTTTT. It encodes CASSLGTGVTGELFF.

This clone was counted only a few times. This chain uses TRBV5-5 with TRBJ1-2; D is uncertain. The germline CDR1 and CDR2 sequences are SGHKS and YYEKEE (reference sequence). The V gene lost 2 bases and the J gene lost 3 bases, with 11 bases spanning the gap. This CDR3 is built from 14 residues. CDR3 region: CASSFSAVDYGYTF. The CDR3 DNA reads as TGTGCCAGCAGCTTTTCGGCGGTTGACTATGGCTACACCTTC. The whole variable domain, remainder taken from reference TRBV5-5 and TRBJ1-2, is DAGVTQSPTHLIKTRGQQVTLRCSPISGHKSVSWYQQVLGQGPQFIFQYYEKEERGRGNFPDRFSARQFPNYSSELNVNALLLGDSALYLCASSFSAVDYGYTFGSGTRLTVV.

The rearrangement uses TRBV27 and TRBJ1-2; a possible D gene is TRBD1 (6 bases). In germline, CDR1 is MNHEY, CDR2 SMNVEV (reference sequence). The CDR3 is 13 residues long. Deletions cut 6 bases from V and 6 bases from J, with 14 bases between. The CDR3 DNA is TGTGCCAGCAGGCAAACAGGGAGTGATGGCTACACCTTC. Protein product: CASRQTGSDGYTF.

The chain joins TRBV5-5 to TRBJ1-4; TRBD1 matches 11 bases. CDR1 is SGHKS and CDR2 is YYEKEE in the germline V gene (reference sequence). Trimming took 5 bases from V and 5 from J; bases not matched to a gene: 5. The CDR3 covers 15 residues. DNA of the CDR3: TGTGCCAGCAGTTATGGGACAGGGGGGAATGAAAAACTGTTTTTT. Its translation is CASSYGTGGNEKLFF.

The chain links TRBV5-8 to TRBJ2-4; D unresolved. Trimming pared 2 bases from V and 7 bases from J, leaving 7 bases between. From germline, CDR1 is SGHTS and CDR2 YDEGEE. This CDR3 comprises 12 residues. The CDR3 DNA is TGTGCCAGCAGCTTTGTGGGCAACATTCAGTACTTC. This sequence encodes CASSFVGNIQYF.

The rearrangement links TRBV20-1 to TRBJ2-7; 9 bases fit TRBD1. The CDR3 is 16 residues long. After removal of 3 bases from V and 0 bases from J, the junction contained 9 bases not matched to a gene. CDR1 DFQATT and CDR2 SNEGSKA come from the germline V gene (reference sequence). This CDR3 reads CSASTGGATVSYEQYF. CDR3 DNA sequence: TGCAGTGCTAGTACAGGGGGCGCAACTGTCTCCTACGAGCAGTACTTC.